The 32 T cell receptor beta chains in this list originate from one sample, sequenced in a study of T cells after posttransplantation cyclophosphamide. TCRdb's copy holds only in-frame clones and misses some; the assay was immunoSEQ multiplex PCR. The sample lists 15,000 to 20,000 clones, around 73% occurring once. A marrow graft followed busulfan-fludarabine conditioning, with cyclophosphamide on days +3 and +4. This specimen was CD8+ T cells sorted from PBMCs, taken 1,800 to 2,000 days after a stem cell transplant with posttransplant cyclophosphamide. These receptors all stem from a female patient between 40 and 55 years old who received an allogeneic stem cell transplant from a related donor, was CMV-positive, and had no GVHD. Some T cells could come from the graft donor.

V usage is TRBV5-1 and J usage is TRBJ2-7; 11 positions agree with TRBD1. V was pared by 4 bases and J by 6 bases, with 6 bases of the junction left unmatched. From germline, CDR1 is SGHRS and CDR2 YFSETQ. This CDR3 has 14 residues. The CDR3 region has the DNA TGCGCCAGCAGCCCGGACAGGGGGCAAGGCGAGCAGTACTTC. It codes for CASSPDRGQGEQYF.

V gene TRBV7-3 combines with J gene TRBJ1-2; D gene ambiguous. The germline CDR1 and CDR2 sequences are SGHTA and FQGTGA. The CDR3 sequence is 16 residues long. V was cut by 6 bases and J by 2 bases, with 19 bases left in between. The CDR3 spells CASSPHGEPLNYGYTF. CDR3 nucleotide sequence: TGTGCCAGCAGTCCTCACGGTGAACCCTTAAACTATGGCTACACCTTC.

V usage is TRBV14 and J usage is TRBJ1-5; 9 positions match TRBD1. The CDR3 runs to 13 residues. Germline V CDR1 and CDR2: SGHDN, FVKESK. The junction had 5 bases not matched to a gene; V was cut back by 3 bases and J by 11 bases. The CDR3 sequence is CASSHARTGAQHF. The CDR3, as DNA: TGTGCCAGCAGCCACGCTCGGACAGGGGCCCAGCATTTT.

This clone was seen a single time. The chain joins TRBV9 to TRBJ2-3; a possible D gene is TRBD2 (6 bases). V lost 6 bases and J lost 1, with 15 bases in between. CDR1 is SGDLS, CDR2 YYNGEE, per germline. This CDR3 region has 15 residues. This CDR3 reads CASNPAGSGTDTQYF. The CDR3 bases are TGTGCCAGCAATCCCGCGGGGTCTGGCACAGATACGCAGTATTTT.

The chain has TRBV10-3 and TRBJ1-2, with 7 bases identical to TRBD1. Unmatched junction bases numbered 0, after V lost 4 bases and J lost 4 bases. The CDR3 extends over 12 amino acids. CDR1 is ENHRY, CDR2 SYGVKD, per germline. The CDR3 is CAISGDSYGYTF. The CDR3 nucleotides are TGTGCCATCAGTGGGGACAGCTATGGCTACACCTTC.

This clone has only a few counts. The chain uses TRBV19 and TRBJ2-2; D is ambiguous. Trimming took off 3 bases at V and 4 bases at J, with 6 bases between the two ends. This CDR3 has 13 residues. Germline assignment: CDR1 LNHDA and CDR2 SQIVND (reference sequence). The CDR3 loop is CASSIGITGELFF. The CDR3 nucleotides are TGTGCCAGTAGTATTGGCATCACCGGGGAGCTGTTTTTT.

This CDR3 reads CASSLVLITGFSYEQYF. CDR3 bases: TGTGCCAGCAGCTTAGTCCTTATAACAGGTTTCTCCTACGAGCAGTACTTC. The genes are TRBV11-3 and TRBJ2-7; perhaps TRBD1 as D (5 bases). The germline gives CDR1 SGHNT, CDR2 YENEEA. The length of the CDR3 is 17 residues. The V gene lost 1 base and the J gene lost 0 bases, with 16 bases spanning the gap. The full variable domain, in which reference TRBV11-3 and TRBJ2-7 provide the parts outside the CDR3, is EAGVVQSPRYKIIEKKQPVAFWCNPISGHNTLYWYLQNLGQGPELLIRYENEEAVDDSQLPKDRFSAERLKGVDSTLKIQPAELGDSAVYLCASSLVLITGFSYEQYFGPGTRLTVT.

The V and J genes are TRBV9 and TRBJ1-1; 8 positions agree with TRBD1. V lost 3 bases, J lost 5 bases, and 6 bases stayed unmatched. CDR3 length: 14 amino acids. CDR1 and CDR2 from the germline V gene are SGDLS and YYNGEE. The CDR3 region is CASSGRTGRTEAFF. In DNA form, the CDR3 reads TGTGCCAGCAGCGGGAGGACAGGGAGGACTGAAGCTTTCTTT.

This clone was recorded a few times. The chain employs TRBV12-5 and TRBJ1-2, with 7 positions matching TRBD1. Germline CDR1 reads LGHNT; CDR2 reads FRNRAP. V trimming: 6 bases; J trimming: 0 bases; junction bases outside the gene matches: 4. The CDR3 runs 14 residues. CDR3 sequence: CASGPGQANYGYTF. The DNA for the CDR3 is TGTGCTAGTGGGCCTGGACAGGCTAACTATGGCTACACCTTC.

The V gene is TRBV9, the J gene TRBJ1-6, with a weak D call TRBD1 (5 bases). This CDR3 spans 15 amino acids. The germline V gene encodes CDR1 SGDLS and CDR2 YYNGEE. Trimming took 0 bases from V and 11 from J, leaving 15 bases between them. CDR3 sequence reads: CASSVADSRPPPLHF. CDR3 DNA sequence: TGTGCCAGCAGCGTAGCCGACAGTCGGCCGCCACCCCTCCACTTT.

The chain links TRBV6-1 to TRBJ1-2; no reliable D call. The ends were cut back, 0 bases at V and 4 bases at J, with 6 bases in the middle. This CDR3 contains 13 residues. CDR1 and CDR2 (germline): MNHNS, SASEGT. The CDR3 DNA reads TGTGCCAGCAGTGAAGCGCCTAGCTATGGCTACACCTTC. It translates to CASSEAPSYGYTF.

V and J are TRBV27 and TRBJ1-4, with 7 bases lining up with TRBD1. J gave up 6 bases and V 2 bases, and 12 bases lay outside the gene matches. Germline V CDR1 and CDR2: MNHEY, SMNVEV (reference sequence). CDR3 length equals 17 residues. The CDR3 here is CASSLGFRTGVDEKLFF. In DNA, the CDR3 is TGTGCCAGCAGTTTAGGTTTTCGTACAGGGGTGGATGAAAAACTGTTTTTT.

The chain recombines TRBV15 with TRBJ2-7; no reliable D call. Germline CDR1 is LNHNV and CDR2 is YYDKDF (reference sequence). The CDR3 consists of 14 residues. V was cut by 1 base and J by 0 bases, with 7 bases left in between. CDR3 loop: CATSRGTPSYEQYF. Here the CDR3 DNA reads TGTGCCACCAGCAGAGGAACACCCTCCTACGAGCAGTACTTC.

The chain couples TRBV7-2 to TRBJ1-1; 7 bases align to TRBD1. With 5 bases clipped from V and 4 bases from J, the junction kept 13 bases outside the gene matches. The germline V gene has CDR1 SGHTA and CDR2 FQGNSA. This CDR3 has 16 residues. CDR3 in amino acids: CASSKGTATLGTEAFF. The CDR3, as DNA: TGTGCCAGCAGCAAAGGGACAGCGACCCTGGGCACTGAAGCTTTCTTT.

The CDR3 region is CSVGSGTPIRTDTQYF. CDR3 bases: TGCAGCGTTGGTAGTGGGACACCCATCCGCACAGATACGCAGTATTTT. The chain employs TRBV29-1 and TRBJ2-3; possible D gene TRBD1, 6 bases. The CDR3 loop spans 16 amino acids. Germline lookup yields CDR1 SQVTM and CDR2 ANQGSEA. Trimming cost V 4 bases and J 1 base, with 18 bases left between them.

The genes are TRBV7-2 and TRBJ2-3, with 9 bases matching TRBD2. There are 16 residues in the CDR3. The germline V gene has CDR1 SGHTA and CDR2 FQGNSA. V lost 2 bases and J lost 1; bases outside the gene matches: 4. The CDR3 region has the DNA TGTGCCAGCAGCTTATCATCTAGCGGGGGCACAGATACGCAGTATTTT. It translates to CASSLSSSGGTDTQYF.

This clone was counted only a few times. The V call is TRBV5-6, the J call TRBJ1-6; D remains unclear. The germline V and J ends were trimmed by 0 bases and 10 bases, with 11 bases remaining between them. The CDR3 runs 14 residues. The germline gives CDR1 SGHDT, CDR2 YYEEEE. The CDR3 DNA follows: TGTGCCAGCAGCTTGGGACACCCGAGATCACCCCTCCACTTT. This codes for CASSLGHPRSPLHF.

The genes are TRBV13 and TRBJ1-5; a weak D match, TRBD1 (5 bases). Trimming took off 1 base at V and 1 base at J, with 8 bases between the two ends. The CDR3 is 15 residues long. Germline CDR1 reads PRHDT; CDR2 reads FYEKMQ (reference sequence). The CDR3 DNA reads TGTGCCAGCAGCTTAGCGGGGGTGAGCAATCAGCCCCAGCATTTT. It yields the protein CASSLAGVSNQPQHF.

CDR3 nucleotide sequence: TGTGCCAGCAGTTTATCTGACAGCGCCTACGAGCAGTACTTC. This gives the protein CASSLSDSAYEQYF. This chain joins TRBV27 and TRBJ2-7; maybe TRBD1 (5 bases). This CDR3 comprises 14 residues. V was pared by 0 bases and J by 2 bases, with 8 bases between. Germline V lookup: CDR1 MNHEY, CDR2 SMNVEV (reference sequence).

The chain recombines TRBV7-6 with TRBJ2-5; 7 bases fit TRBD1. The CDR3 loop spans 14 amino acids. The V segment lost 4 bases and the J segment 4 bases; nucleotides outside the gene matches: 6. Germline lookup yields CDR1 SGHVS and CDR2 FNYEAQ. The CDR3 region is CASSSWDSRETQYF. The DNA for the CDR3 is TGTGCCAGCAGCTCGTGGGACAGTCGAGAGACCCAGTACTTC.

The rearrangement joins TRBV2 to TRBJ2-3; D might be TRBD2 (6 bases). There are 16 residues in the CDR3. Trimming shortened V by 5 bases and J by 5 bases, and 20 bases separated the two germline ends. Germline assignment: CDR1 SNHLY and CDR2 FYNNEI. The CDR3 spells CASSSYRGREKDTQYF. The CDR3 DNA reads TGTGCCAGCAGTTCCTACAGAGGCCGGGAGAAAGATACGCAGTATTTT.

The chain combines TRBV4-1 with TRBJ1-5; D unclear. CDR3 length equals 15 residues. Germline-derived CDR1 and CDR2 are MGHRA and YSYEKL. Trimming removed 0 bases from V and 4 bases from J, with 10 bases in between. CDR3 sequence reads: CASSQESELNQPQHF. CDR3 coding DNA: TGCGCCAGCAGCCAAGAATCGGAGCTAAATCAGCCCCAGCATTTT.

The V call is TRBV5-1, the J call TRBJ2-5; D perhaps matches TRBD2 (7 bases). The CDR3 totals 16 residues. Trimming removed 3 bases from V and 5 bases from J, with 20 bases in between. Looked up from germline, CDR1 is SGHRS and CDR2 is YFSETQ. This CDR3 reads CASSSAVGGRRETQYF. The DNA for the CDR3 is TGCGCCAGCAGCTCGGCCGTGGGGGGGCGCCGGGAGACCCAGTACTTC.

The sample holds one count of this clone. The chain links TRBV9 to TRBJ1-3, with a possible D match to TRBD1 (5 bases). Germline values: CDR1 SGDLS, CDR2 YYNGEE. This CDR3 region has 14 residues. Trimming stripped 7 bases from V and 4 bases from J, with 15 bases between. DNA of the CDR3: TGTGCCAGCTCCTTGGTCGGGGGGGGAAACACCATATATTTT. Its protein product is CASSLVGGGNTIYF. The whole variable domain, filled in from reference TRBV9 and TRBJ1-3, reads DSGVTQTPKHLITATGQRVTLRCSPRSGDLSVYWYQQSLDQGLQFLIQYYNGEERAKGNILERFSAQQFPDLHSELNLSSLELGDSALYFCASSLVGGGNTIYFGEGSWLTVV.

This clone has more than one count but fewer than ten. This sequence joins TRBV6-5 and TRBJ1-5, with D possibly matching TRBD1 (5 bases). V was clipped by 8 bases and J by 5 bases, with 13 bases between them. Germline V gene sequence: CDR1 MNHEY, CDR2 SVGAGI. The CDR3 runs to 13 residues. Written as DNA, the CDR3 is TGTGCCAGCGCAATTGGGGCTTATCAGCCCCAGCATTTT. Amino acid sequence: CASAIGAYQPQHF.

V is TRBV7-6 and J is TRBJ1-2, with a tentative D call TRBD1 (5 bases). The CDR3 totals 14 residues. V lost 1 base to trimming and J lost 0 bases, with 6 bases between them. Germline V gene lookup returns CDR1 SGHVS and CDR2 FNYEAQ. Here the CDR3 reads CASSLGTTNYGYTF. The CDR3 nucleotides are TGTGCCAGCAGCTTAGGGACAACTAACTATGGCTACACCTTC.

The V and J genes are TRBV9 and TRBJ1-6; D might be TRBD1 (5 bases). This CDR3 is 15 amino acids long. With 4 bases removed from V and 7 bases from J, the gap between germline ends came to 15 bases. Germline V CDR1 and CDR2: SGDLS, YYNGEE. The CDR3 DNA reads TGTGCCAGCAGCCCCCCGAGTGGGGGGAATTCACCCCTCCACTTT. Protein sequence: CASSPPSGGNSPLHF.

The gene calls are TRBV7-9 and TRBJ1-1, with 7 bases lining up with TRBD1. J was trimmed by 5 bases and V by 5 bases; bases with no gene match: 5. The CDR3 has 13 amino acids. CDR1 SEHNR and CDR2 FQNEAQ come from the germline V gene (reference sequence). The CDR3: CASSQIRGTEAFF. CDR3 DNA sequence: TGTGCCAGCAGCCAAATCAGGGGGACTGAAGCTTTCTTT.

The chain links TRBV4-3 to TRBJ1-1; possibly TRBD1 for D (5 bases). This CDR3 contains 14 residues. The germline V gene has CDR1 LGHNA and CDR2 YSLEER. Trimming removed 0 bases at V and 6 bases at J, with 11 bases between. CDR3: CASSQDREEAEAFF. CDR3 nucleotide sequence: TGCGCCAGCAGCCAAGACAGGGAGGAGGCTGAAGCTTTCTTT.

The chain employs TRBV19 and TRBJ2-3; D is possibly TRBD2 (5 bases). The germline CDR1 and CDR2 sequences are LNHDA and SQIVND (reference sequence). This CDR3 has 14 residues. V was clipped by 6 bases and J by 2 bases, with 12 bases between them. The CDR3 sequence is CASSSEGFTDTQYF. As DNA, the CDR3 is TGTGCCAGTAGCTCTGAGGGCTTCACAGATACGCAGTATTTT.

This clone was recorded once. This chain connects TRBV10-3 to TRBJ2-7, with TRBD2 matching over 15 bases. The length of the CDR3 is 19 residues. Germline trimming cut 5 bases from V and 0 bases from J; bases unmatched to any gene: 11. Germline V gene data show CDR1 as ENHRY and CDR2 as SYGVKD. CDR3 in amino acids: CAISSEEGLAGGFSYEQYF. CDR3 sequence (DNA): TGTGCCATCAGTTCCGAGGAGGGACTAGCGGGGGGTTTCTCCTACGAGCAGTACTTC.

This clone was found a few times. The chain combines TRBV6-6 with TRBJ2-7; 9 bases are a match to TRBD1. The CDR3 runs 14 residues. The germline V gene has CDR1 MNHNY and CDR2 SVGAGI (reference sequence). V trimming: 7 bases; J trimming: 6 bases; junction bases outside the gene matches: 10. CDR3 sequence: CASIRRTGDIEQYF. DNA for the CDR3: TGTGCCAGCATTCGCCGGACAGGGGATATCGAGCAGTACTTC.